This T cell receptor beta chain was recorded in a study of cytomegalovirus exposure and HLA in healthy donors. General study results and limits: A later analysis found first-cohort TCR clusters tended to co-occur in the 120 validation repertoires. The study designated 160 or so TCR beta chains cytomegalovirus-associated.

Sequencing was performed with immunoSEQ multiplex PCR; in TCRdb, only in-frame clones are kept and a portion is missing. The data contain about 78,000 clones, approximately 95% of them singletons. Trimming removed 6 bases from V and 0 bases from J; junction bases left unmatched: 3. This CDR3 is 14 amino acids long. Germline lookup yields CDR1 SGHTA and CDR2 FQGNSA. This clone was picked up a small number of times. As yet, its antigen is unknown. This rearrangement joins TRBV7-2 to TRBJ2-7; 9 bases map to TRBD1. This receptor was taken from a man between 18 and 29 years old in good health and CMV-seropositive. Source material: PBMCs. CDR3 bases: TGTGCCAGCAGGCTGACAGGGGGCTCCTACGAGCAGTACTTC. Protein: CASRLTGGSYEQYF.